The present T cell receptor beta chain was sequenced within a study of cytomegalovirus exposure and HLA in healthy donors (dated by TCRdb to 2017 to 2019). With regard to the full study: An earlier analysis of roughly 570 of the donors reported roughly 300 Gb of sequence data and 117 million unique TCR beta sequences obtained from about 170 million T cells. Class I and class II HLA loci were covered by the typing at four-digit resolution. An early release that covered fewer than 750 HLA-typed donors contained around 330 gigabases of sequencing data and 70 million to 100 million unique TCR sequences. The later analysis used no new phenotypic data to find candidate immune exposures, relying instead on TCR beta sequences and their occurrence across donors. Donor age, sex, ethnicity and CMV serostatus were compiled together with the repertoire data. Every discovery cohort repertoire had been produced on one sequencing platform. In addition to the first cohort of 500 to 850 subjects, a separate validation cohort of under 150 different subjects was used. Because of strong linkage in the cohort, roughly five DR-DQ haplotypes were treated as single units for association and clustering. To decide whether each TCR beta V gene segment behaved as functional or pseudogenic, an earlier analysis of approximately 590 of the donors relied on high-throughput TCR beta sequencing. The aim of the study was to test whether cataloging public T cell receptors could identify signatures of past pathogen exposure. In a later genetic analysis, genome-wide SNP genotypes for 398 of the 666 donors were used, and that subset was treated as a discovery cohort. The study profiled the T cell repertoires of hundreds of subjects by immunosequencing and related them to cytomegalovirus serostatus. A later analysis re-examined previously published TCR beta repertoires from 600 to 700 donors and added high-resolution HLA genotyping to investigate patterns of TCR occurrence. Typing coverage varied by locus: roughly 620-630 donors for A, B, C, DRB1 and DQB1; more than 500 for DQA1; 600 to 610 for DPA1; more than 450 for DPB1. Among approximately 370 genotyped donors of the cohort, an average of approximately 220,000 unique TCR beta nucleotide sequences was sequenced per donor, of which about 18% were non-productive. To predict cytomegalovirus infection status, the study combined high-throughput TCR immunosequencing, statistical association of individual TCRs with disease status, and machine learning. Of the 350 to 400 genotyped donors, over 70% fell in the genetic ancestry cluster associated with self-reported Caucasian donors. What the work shows at the level of the full study, not this receptor alone: Linkage disequilibrium might explain the correlated functional status among segregating V segments, but an unknown experimental factor could not be excluded. Compared with equally common non-associated chains, HLA-associated TCR beta chains in a later analysis were more clonally expanded and had lower generation probabilities. A later genetic analysis associated a missense DCLRE1C variant with V-gene and J-gene trimming of TCR beta chains, and an independent cohort replicated the association. Sequencing depth was assumed to be roughly uniform across donors in the presence/absence analyses, though that assumption may not hold. A further reported finding was that TCR beta sequences accurately predicted the HLA-A and HLA-B alleles for most subjects in the first cohort. Because the 87-base-pair reads could not distinguish some IMGT-functional V segments, including TRBV6-2 and TRBV6-3, those segments were excluded. A group of highly shared sequence variants was considered likely to be a technical artifact of the sequencing pipeline. CMV serostatus was the only immune exposure information available for the cohort. A later genetic analysis reported fewer N-insertions in productive TCRs among donors in an Asian-associated ancestry cluster than the roughly 650-donor mean. In the study, around 150 TCR beta chains were listed as associated with cytomegalovirus. The earlier analysis of 587 of the donors excluded roughly 17 rarely observed V segments, including chromosome 9 orphons, because counts were too low. Across donors, most TCR sequences were observed very rarely, whereas some public TCRs were present in many individuals. Because HLA typing was unavailable for some donors at each locus, only the typed subset was used in association tests. In an earlier analysis of some 500 of the donors, most TCR beta V segments were observed in productive rearrangements about 87% or about 30% of the time, broadly matching IMGT annotations. The classifier was reported to diagnose cytomegalovirus status with high specificity and sensitivity in both the original and validation cohorts. A later analysis associated roughly 17,000 TCR beta sequences with specific HLA alleles at a false discovery rate of 0.05. Strong co-occurrence of HLA alleles, especially DR and DQ, made assigning TCR associations to individual alleles difficult. A later analysis reported that several top co-occurrence clusters appeared linked to parvovirus B19, influenza, CMV and Epstein-Barr virus. Only TCR beta chains were sequenced in this cohort, and the absence of alpha or paired-chain data limited detectable features. In a later analysis, the rate of TCR association differed among HLA loci, with DRB1 alleles having the most associated TCRs and HLA-C alleles having the fewest. The authors suggested that the approach could potentially be generalized to other disease states and immunological phenotypes. Most CMV-associated TCR beta chains appeared to be HLA-restricted in a later analysis, and the HLA associations seemed to be driven largely by CMV exposure. A few of the identified cytomegalovirus-associated TCR beta chains were confirmed in vitro to be specific for cytomegalovirus antigens.

In total, 500 to 700 healthy bone marrow donors made up the cohort. All cohort members were sampled while nominally healthy, although unrecorded immune exposures were likely present. The donor tested CMV seronegative, placing the donor among the 300 to 400 seronegative members of the cohort. Every donor gave a peripheral blood sample, and the peripheral blood mononuclear cells from that sample were used for TCR beta sequencing. The Qiagen DNeasy Blood Extraction Kit was used to extract genomic DNA from the blood cell samples. Libraries were prepared through the immunoSEQ multiplex PCR assay. For the multiplex PCR, a mixture combining 60 forward primers for TCR Vbeta segments and 13 reverse primers for TCR Jbeta segments was used. The CDR3 region of rearranged TCR beta genes was amplified from genomic DNA by a multiplex PCR assay. The Illumina HiSeq System was used to sequence the amplified TCR beta libraries as 87-base-pair reads. On the study's bioinformatics: Across the 500 to 700 repertoires, a later analysis counted 78 million or so unique TCR beta chains, roughly 11 million of which were shared by at least two donors. Raw reads were error-corrected and collapsed into unique sequences by a nearest-neighbor algorithm in which closely related sequences were merged to remove PCR and sequencing errors. Alignment of CDR3 sequences to IMGT reference sequences was used to assign V, D and J gene segments. For a sequence to be retained, a match of at least six nucleotides to both a V gene segment and a J gene segment was required. Rearrangements were called productive when the CDR3 lacked stop codons and stayed in frame with V and J; all others were non-productive. Following IMGT convention, CDR3 was defined as the stretch from the second conserved V-encoded cysteine up to the conserved J-encoded phenylalanine. Sequences without an unambiguous match to a single V gene segment were excluded from the earlier analysis of about 640 of the donors. In an earlier analysis of 450 to 700 of the donors, V segments were called functional above 56.7% productive rearrangements and were called segregating when the between-donor standard deviation exceeded 5%. To diagnose cytomegalovirus status from the catalog of TCR beta chain sequences, a statistical classification framework was built. A later analysis assigned V and J genes by comparing TCR nucleotide sequences with IMGT/GENE-DB human TR gene sequences. In a later analysis, CDR3 sequences and most-parsimonious VDJ recombination scenarios were assigned using the TCRdist pipeline. In a later analysis, every TCR beta chain was defined by the combination of its CDR3 amino acid sequence and its V-gene family, and reads without a unique V-gene family were dropped. As a way to deal with suspected cross-contamination and a sequencing artifact, a later analysis dropped 500 to 700 nucleotide sequences that were highly shared and had low generation probability. In a later analysis, a clonal expansion index was calculated for each public chain from normalized within-repertoire ranks of inferred template counts. In a later analysis, generation probabilities were computed with a VDJ recombination model fitted to out-of-frame rearrangements, and the resulting probabilities were checked against IGoR. Hypergeometric tests were used in a later analysis to score TCR-TCR, TCR-HLA and TCR-CMV co-occurrence, with a repertoire-size bias correction applied to the TCR pairs. False discovery rates were estimated in a later analysis by permuting HLA or CMV assignments 20 times. In a later analysis, co-occurring TCRs were grouped using DBSCAN, and TCRdist sequence similarity was added for clustering within HLA-allele-positive subsets. For co-occurrence clustering, repertoires with fewer than 30,000 or more than 120,000 public chains were excluded, along with 5 or 6 repertoires with anomalous nucleotide sharing. TCRdb took this table from immuneACCESS and kept in-frame rearrangements with V and J called. Such tables lack part of the clones; where checked against another copy, unresolved V genes explain under half of the gap, and the rest is unexplained. The V and J calls and clone size are taken from that table; D and trimming were inferred from the DNA. This sample gives around 180,000 clones in total; over 75% of them show up just once. The ten most abundant clones make up around 2.5% of the sample.

The CDR3 contains 14 residues, cysteine and phenylalanine counted. The kept DNA is CDR3 alone, 42 bases in frame from the first base. Looking up the germline V gene yields CDR1 SGHRS and CDR2 YFSETQ. The trim is 0 bases for V and 1 base for J, with a gap of 7 bases between the germline ends. Comments on this clone: No cognate antigen has been identified for it. Base quality data are lacking; no much larger clone is found one base away.

The rearranged segments are TRBV5-1 and TRBJ1-1; TRBD1 is a weak D gene call, 5 bases matching. The sequence derives from a man in his 60s in good health and CMV-seronegative. What was sequenced was PBMCs. The bases read TGCGCCAGCAGCTTGGCCAGGGAGAACACTGAAGCTTTCTTT. Translation gives CASSLARENTEAFF. Where the CDR3 stops, the reference TRBV5-1 and TRBJ1-1 genes take over; the full variable domain is KAGVTQTPRYLIKTRGQQVTLSCSPISGHRSVSWYQQTPGQGLQFLFEYFSETQRNKGNFPGRFSGRQFSNSRSEMNVSTLELGDSALYLCASSLARENTEAFFGQGTRLTVV.